This paragraph reports one TCR beta chain. This sample is drawn from a study of blood T cell repertoires in COVID-19. Study at large: PBMCs, B-cell-depleted T cells, or T cells provided the cDNA or gDNA that made up the material.

V lost 3 bases to trimming and J lost 2 bases, with 11 bases between them. CDR3 length equals 14 residues. Germline CDR1 and CDR2: GTSNPN and SVGIG (reference sequence). Using immunoSEQ multiplex PCR, the repertoire was profiled, and TCRdb retains in-frame clones only, with some absent. The repertoire includes about 100,000 clones, just under 95% of them detected once, and around 5.7% sits in the top ten. Sample: peripheral blood. This rearrangement joins TRBV30 to TRBJ1-3, with D tentatively TRBD1 (5 bases). This TCR was sampled from a man in his 70s with acute or convalescent COVID-19. CDR3 residues: CAWRGRGAGNTIYF. The CDR3 coding sequence is TGTGCCTGGAGGGGGCGGGGGGCTGGAAACACCATATATTTT.